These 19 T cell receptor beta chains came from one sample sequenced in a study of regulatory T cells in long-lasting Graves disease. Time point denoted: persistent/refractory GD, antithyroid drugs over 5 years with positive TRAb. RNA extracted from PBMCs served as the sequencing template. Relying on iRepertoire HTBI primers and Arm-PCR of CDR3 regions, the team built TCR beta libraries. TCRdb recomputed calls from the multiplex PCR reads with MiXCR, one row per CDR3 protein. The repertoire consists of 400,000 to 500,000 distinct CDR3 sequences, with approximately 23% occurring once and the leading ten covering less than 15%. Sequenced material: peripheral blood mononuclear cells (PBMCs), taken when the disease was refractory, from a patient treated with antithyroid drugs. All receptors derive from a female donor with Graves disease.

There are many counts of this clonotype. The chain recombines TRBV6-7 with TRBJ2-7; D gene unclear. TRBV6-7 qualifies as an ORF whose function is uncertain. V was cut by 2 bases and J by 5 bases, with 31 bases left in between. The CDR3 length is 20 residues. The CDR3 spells CASSYPSPVSKGSKVDEQYF. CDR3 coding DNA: TGTGCCAGCAGTTACCCGTCCCCGGTAAGCAAGGGATCCAAGGTCGACGAGCAGTACTTC.

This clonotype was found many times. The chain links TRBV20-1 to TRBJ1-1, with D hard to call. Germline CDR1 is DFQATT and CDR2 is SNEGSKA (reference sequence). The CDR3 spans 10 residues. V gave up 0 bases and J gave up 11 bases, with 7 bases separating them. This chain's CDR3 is CSARDQAAFF. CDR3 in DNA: TGCAGTGCTAGAGACCAGGCGGCTTTCTTT.

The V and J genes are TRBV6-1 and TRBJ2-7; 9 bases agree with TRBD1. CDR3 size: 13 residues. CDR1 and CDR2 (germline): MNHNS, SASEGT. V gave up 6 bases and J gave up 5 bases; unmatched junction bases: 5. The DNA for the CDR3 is TGTGCCAGCAGCGGGACAGGGCTCGACGAGCAGTACTTC. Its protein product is CASSGTGLDEQYF.

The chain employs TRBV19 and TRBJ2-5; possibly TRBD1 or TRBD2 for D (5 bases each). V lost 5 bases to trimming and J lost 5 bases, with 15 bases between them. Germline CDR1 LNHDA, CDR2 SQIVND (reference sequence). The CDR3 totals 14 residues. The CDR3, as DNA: TGTGCCAGTAGTGACGGGGCGCCACGGGAGACCCAGTACTTC. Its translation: CASSDGAPRETQYF.

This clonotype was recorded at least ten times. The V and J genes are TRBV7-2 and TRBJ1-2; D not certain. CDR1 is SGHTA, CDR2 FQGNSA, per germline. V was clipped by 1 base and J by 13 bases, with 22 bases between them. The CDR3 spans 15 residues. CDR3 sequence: CASSLDPGGFGVCTF. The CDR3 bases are TGTGCCAGCAGCTTAGACCCGGGAGGCTTTGGGGTCTGCACCTTC.

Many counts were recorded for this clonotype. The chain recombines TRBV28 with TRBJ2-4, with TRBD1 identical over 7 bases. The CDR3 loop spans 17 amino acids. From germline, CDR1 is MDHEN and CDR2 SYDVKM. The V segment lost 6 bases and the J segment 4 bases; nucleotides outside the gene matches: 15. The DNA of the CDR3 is TGTGCCAGCAGCAAGACAGGGATCCACACAAATAAAAACATTCAGTACTTC. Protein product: CASSKTGIHTNKNIQYF.

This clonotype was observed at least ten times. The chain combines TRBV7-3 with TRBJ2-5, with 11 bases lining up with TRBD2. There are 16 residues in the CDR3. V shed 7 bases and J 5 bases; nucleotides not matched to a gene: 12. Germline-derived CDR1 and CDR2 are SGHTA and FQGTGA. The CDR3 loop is CASTLGSGGAFETQYF. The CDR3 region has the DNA TGTGCCAGCACCCTAGGTAGCGGGGGGGCCTTTGAGACCCAGTACTTC. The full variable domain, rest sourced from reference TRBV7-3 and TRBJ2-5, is GAGVSQTPSNKVTEKGKYVELRCDPISGHTALYWYRQSLGQGPEFLIYFQGTGAADDSGLPNDRFFAVRPEGSVSTLKIQRTERGDSAVYLCASTLGSGGAFETQYFGPGTRLLVL.

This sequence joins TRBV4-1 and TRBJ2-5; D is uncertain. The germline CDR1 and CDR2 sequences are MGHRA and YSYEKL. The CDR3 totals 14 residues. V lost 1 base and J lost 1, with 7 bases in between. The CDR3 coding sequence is TGCGCCAGCAGCCAAGGCCGGATCCAAGAGACCCAGTACTTC. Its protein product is CASSQGRIQETQYF.

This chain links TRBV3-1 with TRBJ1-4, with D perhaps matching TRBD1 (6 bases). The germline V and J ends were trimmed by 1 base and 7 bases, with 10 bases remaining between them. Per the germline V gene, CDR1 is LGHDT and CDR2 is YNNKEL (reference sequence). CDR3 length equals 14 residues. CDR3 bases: TGTGCCAGCAGCCAAGGAGGGGGGGGTGAAAAACTGTTTTTT. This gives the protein CASSQGGGGEKLFF.

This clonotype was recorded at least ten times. The CDR3 nucleotides are TGTGCCAGCAGTCCCGGGACAGAAGGAAACACCATATATTTT. This translates into CASSPGTEGNTIYF. This chain connects TRBV12-3 or TRBV12-4 to TRBJ1-3; 7 nucleotides agree with TRBD1. V lost 5 bases to trimming and J lost 4 bases; unmatched junction nucleotides: 5. CDR3 length equals 14 residues.

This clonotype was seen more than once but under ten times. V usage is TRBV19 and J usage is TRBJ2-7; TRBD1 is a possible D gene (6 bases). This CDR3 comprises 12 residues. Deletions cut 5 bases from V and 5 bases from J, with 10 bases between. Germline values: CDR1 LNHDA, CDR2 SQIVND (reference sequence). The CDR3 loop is CASSSRGDEQYF. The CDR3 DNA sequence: TGTGCCAGTAGTTCCAGGGGCGACGAGCAGTACTTC.

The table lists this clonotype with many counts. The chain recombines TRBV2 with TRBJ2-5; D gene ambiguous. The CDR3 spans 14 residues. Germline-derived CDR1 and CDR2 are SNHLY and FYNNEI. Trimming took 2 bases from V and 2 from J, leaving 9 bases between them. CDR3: CASSERAQQETQYF. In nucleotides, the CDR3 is TGTGCCAGCAGTGAACGGGCACAACAAGAGACCCAGTACTTC. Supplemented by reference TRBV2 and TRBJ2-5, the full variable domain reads EPEVTQTPSHQVTQMGQEVILRCVPISNHLYFYWYRQILGQKVEFLVSFYNNEISEKSEIFDDQFSVERPDGSNFTLKIRSTKLEDSAMYFCASSERAQQETQYFGPGTRLLVL.

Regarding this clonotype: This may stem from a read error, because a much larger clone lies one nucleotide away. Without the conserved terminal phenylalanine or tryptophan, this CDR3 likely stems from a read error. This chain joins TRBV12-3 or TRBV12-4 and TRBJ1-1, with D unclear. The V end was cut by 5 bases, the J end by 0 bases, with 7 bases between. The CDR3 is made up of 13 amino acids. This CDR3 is CASSPTLNTEAFL. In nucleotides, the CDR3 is TGTGCCAGCAGTCCAACTCTGAACACTGAAGCTTTCCTT.

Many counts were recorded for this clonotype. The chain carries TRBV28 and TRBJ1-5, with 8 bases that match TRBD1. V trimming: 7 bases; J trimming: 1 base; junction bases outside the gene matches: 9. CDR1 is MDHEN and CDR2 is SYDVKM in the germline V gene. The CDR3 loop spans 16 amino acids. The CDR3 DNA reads TGTGCCAGCAAGACCAGGGGGCGCGGAAGCAATCAGCCCCAGCATTTT. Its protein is CASKTRGRGSNQPQHF.

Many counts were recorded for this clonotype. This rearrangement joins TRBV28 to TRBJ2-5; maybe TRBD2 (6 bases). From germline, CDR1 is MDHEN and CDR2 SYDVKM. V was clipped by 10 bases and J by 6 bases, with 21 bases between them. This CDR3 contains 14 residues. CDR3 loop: CATYLSGVRKTQYF. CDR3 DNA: TGTGCCACCTATCTTTCGGGGGTAAGGAAGACCCAGTACTTC.

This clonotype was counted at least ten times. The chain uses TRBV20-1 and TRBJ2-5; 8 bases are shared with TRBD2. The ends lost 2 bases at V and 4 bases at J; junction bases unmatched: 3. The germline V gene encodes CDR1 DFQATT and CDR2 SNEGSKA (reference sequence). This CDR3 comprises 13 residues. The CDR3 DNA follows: TGCAGTGCTAGAAGAGCGGGGGTAGAGACCCAGTACTTC. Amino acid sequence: CSARRAGVETQYF.

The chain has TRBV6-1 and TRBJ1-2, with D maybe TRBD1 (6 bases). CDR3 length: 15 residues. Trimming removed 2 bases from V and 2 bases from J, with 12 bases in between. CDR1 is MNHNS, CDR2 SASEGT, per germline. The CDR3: CASSEKGTGNYGYTF. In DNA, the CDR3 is TGTGCCAGCAGTGAAAAAGGAACAGGGAACTATGGCTACACCTTC.

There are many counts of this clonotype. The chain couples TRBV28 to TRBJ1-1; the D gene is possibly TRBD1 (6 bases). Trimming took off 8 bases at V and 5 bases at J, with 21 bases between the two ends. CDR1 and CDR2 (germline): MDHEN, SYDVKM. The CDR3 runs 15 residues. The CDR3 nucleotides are TGTGCCAGCTCCAAGGATCCAGGGGCGCAGACTGAAGCTTTCTTT. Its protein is CASSKDPGAQTEAFF.

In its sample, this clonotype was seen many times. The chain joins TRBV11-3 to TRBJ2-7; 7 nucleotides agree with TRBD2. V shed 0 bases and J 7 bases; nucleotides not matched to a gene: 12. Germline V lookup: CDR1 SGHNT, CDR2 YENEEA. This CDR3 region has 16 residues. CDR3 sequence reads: CASSLDLGNGGREQYF. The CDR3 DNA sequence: TGTGCCAGCAGCTTAGATTTGGGAAACGGCGGGAGAGAGCAGTACTTC.